One TCR beta chain is described in this entry. The data were produced by immunoSEQ multiplex PCR, yet TCRdb's version contains in-frame clones alone and is incomplete. The repertoire holds fewer than 400,000 clones, with roughly nine tenths as singletons. This CDR3 has 14 amino acids. The germline V gene has CDR1 SGHTA and CDR2 FQGTGA. Deletions cut 6 bases from V and 2 bases from J, with 11 bases between. These data originate in a study of blood T cell repertoires in COVID-19. The sequencing input was PBMCs or T cells enriched from blood (not recorded which). J is TRBJ1-5 and V is TRBV7-3; D might be TRBD1 (6 bases). The sequence was collected from a woman in her twenties or thirties who had recovered from COVID-19. The CDR3 region has the DNA TGTGCCAGCAGTAATAAGGGGGGCAATCAGCCCCAGCATTTT. As protein: CASSNKGGNQPQHF.